The 17 T cell receptor beta chains reported below all come from one sample, sequenced in a study of regulatory T cells in long-lasting Graves disease. Time point noted: newly diagnosed GD, antithyroid drugs for less than 3 months. The TCR library was made from RNA that had been extracted from PBMCs in TRIzol. According to the study, TCR beta libraries were built with iRepertoire HTBI primers and CDR3-region Arm-PCR. MiXCR, run by TCRdb on the multiplex PCR reads, gives a single entry per CDR3 protein. The sample consists of about 430,000 distinct CDR3 sequences, 15% of them appearing once. These data also formed part of another study, on T cells in Graves' hyperthyroidism and ophthalmopathy.

The sample was peripheral blood mononuclear cells (PBMCs), taken at new diagnosis, from a patient treated with antithyroid drugs. The receptors stem from a woman aged 40 to 50 with Graves disease.

This clonotype has a count of ten or more. The rearrangement links TRBV11-2 to TRBJ2-1; 7 nucleotides line up with TRBD2. The CDR3 is 15 amino acids. Looked up from germline, CDR1 is SGHAT and CDR2 is FQNNGV. With V trimmed by 0 bases and J by 8 bases, 7 bases remained unmatched. DNA of the CDR3: TGTGCCAGCAGCTTAGATGTGGGAGGGCCCTATGAGCAGTTCTTC. It encodes CASSLDVGGPYEQFF.

The sample holds many counts of this clonotype. This chain joins TRBV5-8 and TRBJ2-1; possible D gene TRBD1, 5 bases. V lost 0 bases to trimming and J lost 2 bases, with 12 bases between them. In germline, CDR1 is SGHTS, CDR2 YDEGEE. CDR3 length: 16 amino acids. Here the CDR3 reads CASSLGGLNPYNEQFF. The DNA of the CDR3 is TGTGCCAGCAGCTTGGGGGGCCTCAATCCCTACAATGAGCAGTTCTTC.

This clonotype was seen a handful of times. The CDR3 here is CASSLGGRRSYEQYF. The CDR3 nucleotides are TGTGCCAGCAGCTTAGGTGGACGGAGATCCTACGAGCAGTACTTC. The chain uses TRBV13 and TRBJ2-7; D unresolved. V shed 0 bases and J shed 1 base, with 10 bases lying between them. This CDR3 spans 15 amino acids. The germline gives CDR1 PRHDT, CDR2 FYEKMQ (reference sequence).

This clonotype was detected a few times. At one of its ends the junction is not consistent with the germline gene, which may arise from a read error. The chain carries TRBV9 and TRBJ2-2, with TRBD1 identical over 8 bases. This CDR3 region has 16 residues. Germline V gene sequence: CDR1 SGDLS, CDR2 YYNGEE. The CDR3: CASSPRTGHNSGELFF. CDR3 nucleotides: TGTGCCAGCAGCCCTCGGACAGGGCACAACAGCGGGGAGCTGTTTTTT. Looking up the rest from reference TRBV9 and TRBJ2-2 gives the full variable domain: DSGVTQTPKHLITATGQRVTLRCSPRSGDLSVYWYQQSLDQGLQFLIQYYNGEERAKGNILERFSAQQFPDLHSELNLSSLELGDSALYFCASSPRTGHNSGELFFGEGSRLTVL.

This clonotype was observed many times. The gene calls are TRBV2 and TRBJ1-1; 9 positions match TRBD1. The length of the CDR3 is 14 residues. The germline gives CDR1 SNHLY, CDR2 FYNNEI. V was clipped by 5 bases and J by 3 bases; unmatched bases: 4. CDR3 bases: TGTGCCAGCAGTACAGGGGGCGCGGACACTGAAGCTTTCTTT. Translation gives CASSTGGADTEAFF.

Ten or more counts support this clonotype. V usage is TRBV3-1 and J usage is TRBJ2-7; D is perhaps TRBD2 (6 bases). The CDR3 contains 12 residues. V was shortened by 0 bases and J by 6 bases, with 6 bases between the two germline ends. Germline V gene data show CDR1 as LGHDT and CDR2 as YNNKEL (reference sequence). As DNA, the CDR3 is TGTGCCAGCAGCCAAGACGGGAGCGAGCAGTACTTC. It specifies CASSQDGSEQYF.

This clonotype was detected a few times. The rearrangement links TRBV13 to TRBJ1-1; D is perhaps TRBD1 (5 bases). The CDR3 has 13 residues. Trimming took 5 bases from V and 1 from J, leaving 8 bases between them. Germline CDR1 PRHDT, CDR2 FYEKMQ (reference sequence). The CDR3, as DNA: TGTGCCAGCAGCCACAGGTCGAACACTGAAGCTTTCTTT. The encoded protein is CASSHRSNTEAFF.

This clonotype was observed a handful of times. This rearrangement joins TRBV7-9 to TRBJ1-1; D unresolved. The CDR3 sequence is 12 residues long. The V end lost 1 base, the J end lost 9 bases, and 9 bases lay between the germline ends. CDR1 and CDR2 (germline): SEHNR, FQNEAQ (reference sequence). CDR3: CASSLGSGKAFF. The CDR3 DNA follows: TGTGCCAGCAGCTTAGGGTCGGGGAAAGCTTTCTTT.

This clonotype occurred a few times. This chain links TRBV19 with TRBJ1-1; D not certain. Germline loops: CDR1 LNHDA, CDR2 SQIVND (reference sequence). The ends were cut back, 2 bases at V and 4 bases at J, with 8 bases in the middle. The CDR3 spans 13 residues. The CDR3 loop is CASSITGGTEAFF. The CDR3 DNA reads TGTGCCAGTAGTATAACGGGAGGCACTGAAGCTTTCTTT.

This clonotype has a handful of counts. V and J are TRBV13 and TRBJ2-2; D unclear. This CDR3 has 17 amino acids. Trimming removed 5 bases at V and 5 bases at J, with 21 bases between. The germline V gene encodes CDR1 PRHDT and CDR2 FYEKMQ (reference sequence). DNA of the CDR3: TGTGCCAGCAGCCCCTCCGCCCTCTTTGTGGCGACCGGGGAGCTGTTTTTT. This gives the protein CASSPSALFVATGELFF.

This chain connects TRBV29-1 to TRBJ1-6, with D hard to call. Germline-derived CDR1 and CDR2 are SQVTM and ANQGSEA. The CDR3 is 13 residues long. Trimming removed 6 bases from V and 10 bases from J, with 16 bases in between. The CDR3 DNA reads TGCAGCGTCCTGTTAAACATGGCCTCACCCCTCCACTTT. This sequence encodes CSVLLNMASPLHF.

This clonotype occurred many times. This rearrangement joins TRBV12-3 or TRBV12-4 to TRBJ2-1; perhaps TRBD2 as D (6 bases). Trimming took off 6 bases at V and 4 bases at J, with 19 bases between the two ends. The CDR3 totals 16 residues. In DNA form, the CDR3 reads TGTGCCAGCAGCCCCGTTACGGGAGTAGCATACAATGAGCAGTTCTTC. This encodes CASSPVTGVAYNEQFF.

This clonotype showed up just a few times. A much bigger clone sits one base away, suggesting this may be a read error. V gene TRBV27 combines with J gene TRBJ2-7; D may correspond to TRBD1 or TRBD2 (5 bases each). The CDR3 extends over 14 amino acids. Germline V gene lookup returns CDR1 MNHEY and CDR2 SMNVEV (reference sequence). CDR3: CASSLRGRRYEQCF. CDR3 bases: TGTGCCAGCAGTTTAAGGGGACGAAGATACGAGCAGTGCTTC.

This clonotype was detected ten times or more. The chain joins TRBV6-1 to TRBJ1-1, with 8 nucleotides matching TRBD1. This CDR3 has 14 amino acids. J gave up 7 bases and V 5 bases, and 9 bases lay outside the gene matches. Per the germline V gene, CDR1 is MNHNS and CDR2 is SASEGT. In nucleotides, the CDR3 is TGTGCCAGCAGTCCCAGGGGGCCGATCAATGAAGCTTTCTTT. Protein sequence: CASSPRGPINEAFF.

In this sample, this clonotype turned up many times. This chain links TRBV28 with TRBJ2-2; D is uncertain. V dropped 6 bases and J dropped 5 bases, with 7 bases sitting between them. Per the germline V gene, CDR1 is MDHEN and CDR2 is SYDVKM. The CDR3 has 12 residues. The CDR3 region has the DNA TGTGCCAGCAGCCAGTGGACCGGGGAGCTGTTTTTT. This sequence encodes CASSQWTGELFF. Drawing the rest from reference TRBV28 and TRBJ2-2, the complete variable domain is DVKVTQSSRYLVKRTGEKVFLECVQDMDHENMFWYRQDPGLGLRLIYFSYDVKMKEKGDIPEGYSVSREKKERFSLILESASTNQTSMYLCASSQWTGELFFGEGSRLTVL.

This clonotype was recorded a few times. V gene TRBV7-2 combines with J gene TRBJ2-2, with 9 bases that match TRBD2. V lost 3 bases to trimming and J lost 3 bases; unmatched junction nucleotides: 14. The length of the CDR3 is 19 residues. Per the germline V gene, CDR1 is SGHTA and CDR2 is FQGNSA. The CDR3 spells CASSFKSLASGIDTGELFF. For the CDR3, the DNA is TGTGCCAGCAGCTTTAAGTCCCTGGCTAGCGGGATTGACACCGGGGAGCTGTTTTTT.

In this sample, this clonotype turned up a few times. At one end the junction does not follow the germline gene, possibly because of a read error. This chain links TRBV12-3 or TRBV12-4 with TRBJ2-2, with D unresolved. The CDR3 totals 11 residues. CDR3 sequence reads: CAGSLIGELFF. DNA of the CDR3: TGTGCCGGCAGTTTAATAGGGGAGCTGTTTTTT.